One sample yielded the 25 T cell receptor beta chains listed below, sequenced in a study of blood T cell repertoires in COVID-19. Profiled with immunoSEQ multiplex PCR; TCRdb holds only in-frame clones, not every one. The repertoire holds roughly 120,000 clones, with around 80% as singletons. Sequencing input: peripheral blood. The receptors stem from a man between 65 and 80 years old with active or convalescent COVID-19.

J is TRBJ2-7 and V is TRBV7-2, with D possibly being TRBD2 (6 bases). This CDR3 is built from 14 residues. Germline assignment: CDR1 SGHTA and CDR2 FQGNSA. V was trimmed by 4 bases and J by 4 bases, leaving 14 bases between them. In nucleotides, the CDR3 is TGTGCCAGCAGCTCAGGGACTGGGCCGTACGAGCAGTACTTC. Its translation is CASSSGTGPYEQYF.

This chain links TRBV7-2 with TRBJ2-7; 10 bases match TRBD2. Per the germline V gene, CDR1 is SGHTA and CDR2 is FQGNSA. The CDR3 covers 16 residues. Trimming took 5 bases from V and 5 from J; bases not matched to a gene: 12. The CDR3 DNA is TGTGCCAGCAGCCAATGGGCAAGCGGGGGGGCCGACGAGCAGTACTTC. This codes for CASSQWASGGADEQYF.

The chain recombines TRBV5-1 with TRBJ2-5; 8 nucleotides align to TRBD2. Unmatched junction bases numbered 10, after V lost 0 bases and J lost 0 bases. Germline V gene lookup returns CDR1 SGHRS and CDR2 YFSETQ. The CDR3 covers 18 residues. For the CDR3, the DNA is TGCGCCAGCAGCTTGGATCCAAGCGGGAGTCCCTACCAAGAGACCCAGTACTTC. Amino acid sequence: CASSLDPSGSPYQETQYF.

The genes are TRBV29-1 and TRBJ2-1; 13 bases line up with TRBD2. The CDR3 runs 15 residues. With V trimmed by 3 bases and J by 9 bases, 8 bases remained unmatched. The V gene's germline CDR1 is SQVTM and CDR2 ANQGSEA. The CDR3 reads CSVDRGLAGAGEQFF. The CDR3 DNA sequence: TGCAGCGTTGACCGAGGACTAGCGGGAGCAGGTGAGCAGTTCTTC.

The rearrangement links TRBV10-3 to TRBJ2-3, with D possibly being TRBD1 (6 bases). The CDR3 runs to 13 residues. Germline V gene data show CDR1 as ENHRY and CDR2 as SYGVKD. Trimming removed 3 bases from V and 4 bases from J, with 8 bases in between. The CDR3 sequence: CAISDRGPDTQYF. The CDR3 nucleotides are TGTGCCATCAGTGACAGGGGACCAGATACGCAGTATTTT.

V gene TRBV7-2 combines with J gene TRBJ2-3, with TRBD2 as a possible D gene (5 bases). This CDR3 has 14 residues. From germline, CDR1 is SGHTA and CDR2 FQGNSA. With 1 base removed from V and 8 bases from J, the gap between germline ends came to 13 bases. For the CDR3, the DNA is TGTGCCAGCAGCTTAGGACTGGCCGCGGGTACGCAGTATTTT. Amino acids: CASSLGLAAGTQYF. Full variable domain (remainder filled in from reference TRBV7-2 and TRBJ2-3): GAGVSQSPSNKVTEKGKDVELRCDPISGHTALYWYRQSLGQGLEFLIYFQGNSAPDKSGLPSDRFSAERTGGSVSTLTIQRTQQEDSAVYLCASSLGLAAGTQYFGPGTRLTVL.

The gene calls are TRBV6-2 or TRBV6-3 and TRBJ1-6; 7 bases match TRBD1. CDR3 size: 14 residues. The germline V gene encodes CDR1 MNHEY and CDR2 SVGEGT. The V gene end was trimmed by 6 bases and the J gene end by 6 bases; junction bases not matched to a gene: 5. As DNA, the CDR3 is TGTGCCAGCAGCGCAGGGGGTGGTAATTCACCCCTCCACTTT. This codes for CASSAGGGNSPLHF.

The chain has TRBV7-6 and TRBJ2-1, with a possible D match to TRBD1 (5 bases). Germline V lookup: CDR1 SGHVS, CDR2 FNYEAQ. Trimming took off 4 bases at V and 6 bases at J, with 19 bases between the two ends. The CDR3 runs to 16 residues. CDR3 region: CASSSRIVGDGNEQFF. The CDR3 nucleotides read TGTGCCAGCAGCTCCAGGATTGTAGGGGATGGCAATGAGCAGTTCTTC.

The chain has TRBV29-1 and TRBJ1-2, with 8 nucleotides matching TRBD1. In germline, CDR1 is SQVTM, CDR2 ANQGSEA. The ends lost 6 bases at V and 7 bases at J; junction bases unmatched: 16. This CDR3 has 15 amino acids. Here the CDR3 reads CSVATGTGSFGGYTF. Written as DNA, the CDR3 is TGCAGCGTGGCAACCGGGACAGGTTCTTTTGGTGGCTACACCTTC.

The sample holds a few counts of this clone. The chain carries TRBV10-3 and TRBJ2-1; 8 positions agree with TRBD1. The CDR3 loop spans 13 amino acids. V lost 6 bases to trimming and J lost 7 bases; unmatched junction nucleotides: 5. Germline CDR1 is ENHRY and CDR2 is SYGVKD. The CDR3: CAISVWTGNEQFF. CDR3 sequence (DNA): TGTGCCATCAGCGTCTGGACAGGGAATGAGCAGTTCTTC.

The chain couples TRBV5-1 to TRBJ1-2; 11 nucleotides line up with TRBD1. The germline gives CDR1 SGHRS, CDR2 YFSETQ. V lost 3 bases, J lost 5 bases, and 6 bases stayed unmatched. The CDR3 length is 15 residues. The CDR3 loop is CASSYGQGARYGYTF. CDR3 in DNA: TGCGCCAGCAGCTACGGACAGGGGGCGCGGTATGGCTACACCTTC.

The rearrangement uses TRBV6-5 and TRBJ1-6, with TRBD1 matching 7 bases. The CDR3 loop spans 15 amino acids. Germline CDR1 is MNHEY and CDR2 is SVGAGI. V was pared by 5 bases and J by 10 bases, with 11 bases of the junction left unmatched. The CDR3 DNA reads as TGTGCCAGCAGTCCCCCCGACAGGGAGGCCTCACCCCTCCACTTT. Protein sequence: CASSPPDREASPLHF.

This clone was observed a single time. This chain links TRBV7-9 with TRBJ2-5; 7 bases match TRBD1. The CDR3 sequence is 14 residues long. The germline CDR1 and CDR2 sequences are SEHNR and FQNEAQ (reference sequence). The V segment lost 5 bases and the J segment 3 bases; nucleotides outside the gene matches: 6. CDR3 residues: CASSDRAFEETQYF. CDR3 sequence (DNA): TGTGCCAGCAGCGACAGGGCTTTCGAAGAGACCCAGTACTTC.

The V gene is TRBV5-8, the J gene TRBJ2-3; 7 bases are shared with TRBD2. The trim removed 1 base at V and 1 base at J, leaving 6 bases unmatched. This CDR3 contains 16 residues. Germline-derived CDR1 and CDR2 are SGHTS and YDEGEE. In DNA form, the CDR3 reads TGTGCCAGCAGCTTGAGGCGGGGGAAGGGCACAGATACGCAGTATTTT. It translates to CASSLRRGKGTDTQYF.

The J gene is TRBJ1-2, the V gene TRBV20-1, with D maybe TRBD1 (6 bases). Per germline, CDR1 DFQATT and CDR2 SNEGSKA (reference sequence). The CDR3 has 14 residues. Trimming took off 3 bases at V and 8 bases at J, with 19 bases between the two ends. CDR3 residues: CSASPSGNQGGYTF. The DNA for the CDR3 is TGCAGTGCTAGTCCATCTGGGAATCAGGGGGGCTACACCTTC.

The gene calls are TRBV5-4 and TRBJ1-4; D perhaps matches TRBD1 (5 bases). V lost 4 bases and J 5 bases, leaving 12 bases between the germline ends. The germline V gene has CDR1 SGHNT and CDR2 YYREEE (reference sequence). The length of the CDR3 is 14 residues. In DNA, the CDR3 is TGTGCCAGCAGCGAAGGGGCCGCCAATGAAAAACTGTTTTTT. Protein product: CASSEGAANEKLFF.

The chain uses TRBV7-3 and TRBJ2-1; maybe TRBD1 (6 bases). The CDR3 has 16 residues. Germline-derived CDR1 and CDR2 are SGHTA and FQGTGA. V was cut by 1 base and J by 6 bases, with 16 bases left in between. The CDR3 region is CASSLNRAGSINEQFF. The CDR3, as DNA: TGTGCCAGCAGCTTAAACAGGGCTGGGAGTATCAATGAGCAGTTCTTC.

This clone was seen a single time. The chain joins TRBV27 to TRBJ1-6, with 7 bases identical to TRBD1. The CDR3 covers 16 residues. The germline CDR1 and CDR2 sequences are MNHEY and SMNVEV (reference sequence). Trimming at V came to 0 bases and at J to 10 bases, leaving 9 bases not matched to a gene. The CDR3 loop reads CASSLSPTGSRSPLHF. CDR3 nucleotides: TGTGCCAGCAGTTTATCCCCGACAGGGTCGAGGTCACCCCTCCACTTT.

V and J are TRBV6-2 or TRBV6-3 and TRBJ1-3; D remains unclear. CDR3 length equals 15 residues. Between the trimmed V and J ends, which lost 2 bases and 2 bases, there was a span of 10 bases. Germline V gene sequence: CDR1 MNHEY, CDR2 SVGEGT. The CDR3 DNA sequence: TGTGCCAGCAGTTACCCCCCGAGGACTGGAAACACCATATATTTT. It specifies CASSYPPRTGNTIYF.

The chain employs TRBV5-1 and TRBJ2-3, with a tentative D call TRBD2 (6 bases). Germline lookup yields CDR1 SGHRS and CDR2 YFSETQ. Trimming left V 0 bases short and J 6 bases short, with 23 bases between. CDR3 length: 18 residues. The CDR3 region has the DNA TGCGCCAGCAGCTTGGGGGGGACTTTAACCACATTCGGGGATACGCAGTATTTT. Protein product: CASSLGGTLTTFGDTQYF.

The chain is built from TRBV3-1 (or the pseudogene TRBV3-2) and TRBJ1-1; weak D call: TRBD1 (6 bases). The germline V gene has CDR1 LGHDT and CDR2 YNNKEL (reference sequence). CDR3 length equals 16 residues. V shed 2 bases and J shed 7 bases, with 20 bases lying between them. The CDR3 is CASSQPLGRGMGEAFF. In DNA, the CDR3 is TGTGCCAGCAGCCAACCTTTGGGCAGGGGAATGGGTGAAGCTTTCTTT.

The V call is TRBV12-3 or TRBV12-4, the J call TRBJ1-2; a weak D match, TRBD1 (6 bases). Trimming cost V 6 bases and J 7 bases, with 15 bases left between them. CDR3 length: 13 amino acids. CDR3 residues: CASSPTGSGGYTF. The CDR3 nucleotides are TGTGCCAGCAGCCCAACAGGGTCAGGTGGCTACACCTTC.

The chain joins TRBV5-1 to TRBJ2-6, with D possibly being TRBD2 (6 bases). The germline V gene has CDR1 SGHRS and CDR2 YFSETQ. CDR3 length equals 17 residues. Trimming removed 0 bases from V and 2 bases from J, with 12 bases in between. This CDR3 reads CASSLGRGGAGANVLTF. The CDR3 DNA follows: TGCGCCAGCAGCTTGGGGCGTGGAGGGGCTGGGGCCAACGTCCTGACTTTC.

The V call is TRBV6-5, the J call TRBJ1-1; 7 bases match TRBD1. The junction had 6 bases not matched to a gene; V was cut back by 4 bases and J by 4 bases. In germline, CDR1 is MNHEY, CDR2 SVGAGI. The CDR3 length is 14 residues. CDR3 protein: CASSSEGAVTEAFF. For the CDR3, the DNA is TGTGCCAGCAGTTCCGAGGGGGCTGTCACTGAAGCTTTCTTT.

The J gene is TRBJ2-1, the V gene TRBV7-2; a weak D match, TRBD2 (6 bases). The CDR3 is 16 amino acids. CDR1 and CDR2 (germline): SGHTA, FQGNSA. V lost 4 bases to trimming and J lost 0 bases, with 13 bases between them. The CDR3 bases are TGTGCCAGCAGCTCGGTAGCGGCCAGCTCCTACAATGAGCAGTTCTTC. Residues: CASSSVAASSYNEQFF.